This TCR beta chain derives from a study of T cells after yellow fever vaccination. Overall study context: SMART-Seq v4 Ultra Low Input served to prepare low-cell-number fractions.

TCRdb passed the 5' RACE reads through MiXCR, listing each CDR3 protein once. The table lists hundreds of thousands of distinct CDR3 sequences, approximately 19% of them singletons, with 18% in the top ten. Study observations and caveats: Abundant bulk-derived clonotypes could contaminate FACS-sorted repertoires. Clones that expanded after primary vaccination mostly reappeared after the booster (around 96% CD4, roughly 90% CD8).

V lost 8 bases to trimming and J lost 4 bases, with 11 bases between them. CDR3 length: 12 amino acids. Germline loops: CDR1 SNHLY, CDR2 FYNNEI. This clonotype has ten or more counts. The antigen remains undetermined. The receptor's source is a man younger than 35 who received the YFV17D yellow fever vaccine. The specimen comprised PBMCs, sampled before the yellow fever booster vaccination. The chain uses TRBV2 and TRBJ1-2; TRBD1 is a possible D gene (5 bases). In nucleotides, the CDR3 is TGTGCCAGCTCCGAGAGGGGCTATGGCTACACCTTC. Its protein product is CASSERGYGYTF.